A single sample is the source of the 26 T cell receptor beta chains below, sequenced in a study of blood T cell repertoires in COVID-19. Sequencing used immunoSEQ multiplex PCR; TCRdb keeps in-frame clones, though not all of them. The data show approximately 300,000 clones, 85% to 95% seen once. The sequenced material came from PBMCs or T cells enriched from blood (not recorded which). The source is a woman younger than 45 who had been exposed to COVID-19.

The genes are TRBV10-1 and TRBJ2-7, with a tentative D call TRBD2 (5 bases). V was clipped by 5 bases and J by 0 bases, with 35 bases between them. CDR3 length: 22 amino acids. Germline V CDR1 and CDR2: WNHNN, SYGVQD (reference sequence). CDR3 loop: CASSPLPQTTCRPKTNSYEQYF. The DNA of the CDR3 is TGCGCCAGCAGTCCGCTTCCTCAGACGACCTGTCGACCGAAGACTAACTCCTACGAGCAGTACTTC.

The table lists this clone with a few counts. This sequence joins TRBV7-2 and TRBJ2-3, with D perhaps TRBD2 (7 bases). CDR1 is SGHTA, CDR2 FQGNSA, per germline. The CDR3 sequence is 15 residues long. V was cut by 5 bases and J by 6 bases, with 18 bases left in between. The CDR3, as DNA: TGTGCCAGCAGCCAGGGGACTACCGTGATGGATACGCAGTATTTT. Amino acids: CASSQGTTVMDTQYF.

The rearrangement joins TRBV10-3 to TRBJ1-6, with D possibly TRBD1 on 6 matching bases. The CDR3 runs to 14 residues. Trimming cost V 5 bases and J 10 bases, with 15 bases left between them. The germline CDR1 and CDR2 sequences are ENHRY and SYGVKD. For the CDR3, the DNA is TGTGCCATCAGTACCCAACAGGGAAAATCACCCCTCCACTTT. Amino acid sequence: CAISTQQGKSPLHF.

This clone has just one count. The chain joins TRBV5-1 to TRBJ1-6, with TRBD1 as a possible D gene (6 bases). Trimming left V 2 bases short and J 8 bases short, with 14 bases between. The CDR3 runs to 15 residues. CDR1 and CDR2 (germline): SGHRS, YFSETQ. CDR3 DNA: TGCGCCAGCAGCTTCGGGCAGCCAGGGGATTCACCCCTCCACTTT. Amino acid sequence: CASSFGQPGDSPLHF.

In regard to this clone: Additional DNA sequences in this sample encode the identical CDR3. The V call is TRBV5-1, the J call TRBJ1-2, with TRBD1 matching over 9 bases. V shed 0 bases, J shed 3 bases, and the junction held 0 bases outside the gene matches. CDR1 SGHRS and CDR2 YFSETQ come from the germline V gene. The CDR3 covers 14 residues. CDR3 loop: CASSLGTGDYGYTF. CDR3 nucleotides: TGCGCCAGCAGCTTGGGGACAGGGGACTATGGCTACACCTTC.

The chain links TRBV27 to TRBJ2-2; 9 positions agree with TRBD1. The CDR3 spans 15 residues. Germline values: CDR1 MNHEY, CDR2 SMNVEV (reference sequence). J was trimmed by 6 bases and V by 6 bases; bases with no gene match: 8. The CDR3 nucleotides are TGTGCCAGCAGCCATGGACAGGGGAGGGCCGGGGAGCTGTTTTTT. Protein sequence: CASSHGQGRAGELFF.

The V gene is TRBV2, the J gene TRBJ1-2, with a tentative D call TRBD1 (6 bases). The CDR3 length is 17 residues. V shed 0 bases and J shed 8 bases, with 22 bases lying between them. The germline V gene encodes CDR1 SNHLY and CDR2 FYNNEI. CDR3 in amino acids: CASSEALQRGPWEGYTF. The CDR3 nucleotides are TGTGCCAGCAGTGAAGCGCTTCAGCGGGGGCCCTGGGAGGGCTACACCTTC.

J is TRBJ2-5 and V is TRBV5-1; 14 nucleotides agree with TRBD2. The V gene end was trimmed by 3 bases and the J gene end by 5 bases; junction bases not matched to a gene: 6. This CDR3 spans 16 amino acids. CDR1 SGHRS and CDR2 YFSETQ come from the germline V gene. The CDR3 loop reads CASSWGLAGAAETQYF. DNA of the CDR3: TGCGCCAGCAGCTGGGGACTAGCGGGGGCCGCGGAGACCCAGTACTTC.

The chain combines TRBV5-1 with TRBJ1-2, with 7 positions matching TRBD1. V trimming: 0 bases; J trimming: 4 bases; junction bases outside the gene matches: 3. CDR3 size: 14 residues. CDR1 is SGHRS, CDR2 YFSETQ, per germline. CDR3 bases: TGCGCCAGCAGCTTGGACAGGGGTACCTATGGCTACACCTTC. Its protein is CASSLDRGTYGYTF.

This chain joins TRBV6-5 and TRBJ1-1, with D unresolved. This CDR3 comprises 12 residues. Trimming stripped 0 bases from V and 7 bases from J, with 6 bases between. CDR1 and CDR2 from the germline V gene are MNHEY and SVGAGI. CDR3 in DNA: TGTGCCAGCAGTTACTCGGGCAGTGAAGCTTTCTTT. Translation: CASSYSGSEAFF.

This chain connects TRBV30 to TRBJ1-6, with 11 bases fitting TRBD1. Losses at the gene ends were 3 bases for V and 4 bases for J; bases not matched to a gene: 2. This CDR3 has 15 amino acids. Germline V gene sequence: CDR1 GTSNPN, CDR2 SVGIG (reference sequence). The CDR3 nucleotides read TGTGCCTGGAGCGGGGACAGGGGGTATAATTCACCCCTCCACTTT. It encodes CAWSGDRGYNSPLHF.

The chain's CDR3 is CASRPQGLNTEAFF. CDR3 DNA: TGTGCCAGCAGACCACAGGGGTTGAACACTGAAGCTTTCTTT. The chain recombines TRBV2 with TRBJ1-1, with 7 bases fitting TRBD1. Looked up from germline, CDR1 is SNHLY and CDR2 is FYNNEI. J gave up 0 bases and V 6 bases, and 4 bases lay outside the gene matches. The CDR3 loop spans 14 amino acids. Combining the CDR3 with reference TRBV2 and TRBJ1-1 gives the whole variable domain EPEVTQTPSHQVTQMGQEVILRCVPISNHLYFYWYRQILGQKVEFLVSFYNNEISEKSEIFDDQFSVERPDGSNFTLKIRSTKLEDSAMYFCASRPQGLNTEAFFGQGTRLTVV.

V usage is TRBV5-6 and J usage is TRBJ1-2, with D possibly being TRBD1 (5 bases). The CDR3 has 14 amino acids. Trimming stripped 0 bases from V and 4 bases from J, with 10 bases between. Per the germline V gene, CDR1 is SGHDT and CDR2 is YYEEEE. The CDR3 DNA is TGTGCCAGCAGCTTGGGCGGGAGGGGCTATGGCTACACCTTC. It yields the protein CASSLGGRGYGYTF.

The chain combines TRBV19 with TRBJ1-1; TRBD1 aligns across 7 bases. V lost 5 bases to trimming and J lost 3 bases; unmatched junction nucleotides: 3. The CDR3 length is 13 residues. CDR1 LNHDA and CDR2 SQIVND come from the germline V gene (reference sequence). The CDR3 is CASSGDRDTEAFF. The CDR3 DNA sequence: TGTGCCAGTAGTGGAGACAGGGACACTGAAGCTTTCTTT. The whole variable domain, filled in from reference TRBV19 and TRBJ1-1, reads DGGITQSPKYLFRKEGQNVTLSCEQNLNHDAMYWYRQDPGQGLRLIYYSQIVNDFQKGDIAEGYSVSREKKESFPLTVTSAQKNPTAFYLCASSGDRDTEAFFGQGTRLTVV.

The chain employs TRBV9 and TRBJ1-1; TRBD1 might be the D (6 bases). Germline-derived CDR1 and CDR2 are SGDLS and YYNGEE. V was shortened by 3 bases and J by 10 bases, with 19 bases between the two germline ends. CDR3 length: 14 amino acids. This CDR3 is CASSERTGFLGAFF. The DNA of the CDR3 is TGTGCCAGCAGCGAGAGAACAGGGTTTCTTGGAGCTTTCTTT.

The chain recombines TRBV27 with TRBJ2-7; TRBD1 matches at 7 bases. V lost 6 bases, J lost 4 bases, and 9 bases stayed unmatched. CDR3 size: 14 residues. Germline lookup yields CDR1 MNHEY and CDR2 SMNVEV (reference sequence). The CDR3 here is CASRELGGLYEQYF. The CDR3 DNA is TGTGCCAGCAGGGAACTAGGGGGCCTATACGAGCAGTACTTC.

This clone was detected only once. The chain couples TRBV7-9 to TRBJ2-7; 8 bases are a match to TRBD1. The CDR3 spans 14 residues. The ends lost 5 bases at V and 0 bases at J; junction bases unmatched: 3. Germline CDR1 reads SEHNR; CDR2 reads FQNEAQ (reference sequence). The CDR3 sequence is CASSLTGASYEQYF. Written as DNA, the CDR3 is TGTGCCAGCAGCCTGACAGGGGCCTCCTACGAGCAGTACTTC.

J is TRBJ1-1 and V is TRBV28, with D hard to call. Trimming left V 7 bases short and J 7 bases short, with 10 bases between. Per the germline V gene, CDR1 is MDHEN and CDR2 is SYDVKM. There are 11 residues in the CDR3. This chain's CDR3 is CASKEGLEAFF. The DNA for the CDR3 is TGTGCCAGCAAGGAGGGCCTTGAAGCTTTCTTT.

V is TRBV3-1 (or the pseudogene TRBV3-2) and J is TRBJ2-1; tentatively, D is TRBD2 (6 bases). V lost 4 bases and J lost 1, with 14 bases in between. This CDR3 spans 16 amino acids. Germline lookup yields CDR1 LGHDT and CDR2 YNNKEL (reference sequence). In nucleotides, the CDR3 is TGTGCCAGCAGCCTCCTCGGGGGTAGGTCCTACAATGAGCAGTTCTTC. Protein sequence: CASSLLGGRSYNEQFF.

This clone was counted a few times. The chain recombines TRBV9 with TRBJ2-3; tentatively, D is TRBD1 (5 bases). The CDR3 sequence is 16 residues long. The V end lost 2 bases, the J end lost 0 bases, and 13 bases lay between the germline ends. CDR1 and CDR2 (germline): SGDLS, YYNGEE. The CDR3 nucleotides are TGTGCCAGCAGCGTCCTGTGGGGCGGAAGCACAGATACGCAGTATTTT. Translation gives CASSVLWGGSTDTQYF.

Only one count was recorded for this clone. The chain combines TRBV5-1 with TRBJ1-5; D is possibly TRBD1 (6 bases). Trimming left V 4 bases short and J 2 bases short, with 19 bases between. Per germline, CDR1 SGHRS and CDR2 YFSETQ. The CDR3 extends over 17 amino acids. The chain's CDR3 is CASSPGRGDRRNQPQHF. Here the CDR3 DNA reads TGCGCCAGCAGCCCGGGCAGGGGAGACCGTCGCAATCAGCCCCAGCATTTT.

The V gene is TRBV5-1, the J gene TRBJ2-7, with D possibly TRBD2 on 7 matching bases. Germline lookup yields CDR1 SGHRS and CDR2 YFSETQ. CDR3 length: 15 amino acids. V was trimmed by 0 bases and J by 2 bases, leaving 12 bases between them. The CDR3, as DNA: TGCGCCAGCAGCTTGGTGGCGGGGGCGACCTACGAGCAGTACTTC. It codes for CASSLVAGATYEQYF.

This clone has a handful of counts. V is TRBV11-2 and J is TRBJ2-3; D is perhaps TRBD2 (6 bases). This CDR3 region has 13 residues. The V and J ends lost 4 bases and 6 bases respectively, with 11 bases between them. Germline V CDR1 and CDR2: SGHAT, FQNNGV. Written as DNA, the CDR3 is TGTGCCAGCAGCTCGGGACTTAAGGATACGCAGTATTTT. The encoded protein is CASSSGLKDTQYF.

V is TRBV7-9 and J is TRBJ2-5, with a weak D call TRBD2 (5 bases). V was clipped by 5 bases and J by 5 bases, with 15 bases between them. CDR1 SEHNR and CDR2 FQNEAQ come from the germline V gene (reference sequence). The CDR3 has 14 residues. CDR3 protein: CASSGWTSPETQYF. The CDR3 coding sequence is TGTGCCAGCAGCGGATGGACTTCCCCGGAGACCCAGTACTTC.

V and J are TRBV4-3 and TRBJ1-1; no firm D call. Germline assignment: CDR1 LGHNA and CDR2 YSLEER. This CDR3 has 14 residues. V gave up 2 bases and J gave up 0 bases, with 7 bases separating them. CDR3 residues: CASSQTGLNTEAFF. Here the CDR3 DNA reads TGCGCCAGCAGCCAAACGGGGTTGAACACTGAAGCTTTCTTT.

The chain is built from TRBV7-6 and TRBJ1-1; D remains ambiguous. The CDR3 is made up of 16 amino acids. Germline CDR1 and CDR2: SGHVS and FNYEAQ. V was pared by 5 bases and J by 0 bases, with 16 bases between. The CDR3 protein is CASSPWSDLMNTEAFF. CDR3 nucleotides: TGTGCCAGCAGCCCCTGGTCCGACTTGATGAACACTGAAGCTTTCTTT.